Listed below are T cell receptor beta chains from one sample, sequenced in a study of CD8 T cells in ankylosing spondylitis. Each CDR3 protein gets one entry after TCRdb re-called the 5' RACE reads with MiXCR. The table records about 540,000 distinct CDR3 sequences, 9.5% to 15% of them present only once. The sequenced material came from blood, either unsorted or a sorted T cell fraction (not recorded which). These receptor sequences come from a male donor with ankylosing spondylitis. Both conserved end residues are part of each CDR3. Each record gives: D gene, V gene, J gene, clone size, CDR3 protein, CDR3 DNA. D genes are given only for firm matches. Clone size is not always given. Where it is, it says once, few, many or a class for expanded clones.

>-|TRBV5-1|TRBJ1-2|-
CASSPTASMGNGYTF
TGCGCCAGCAGCCCTACGGCTTCTATGGGAAATGGCTACACCTTC
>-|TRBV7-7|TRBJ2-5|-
CASSLSNSGQETQYF
TGTGCCAGCAGCTTATCTAATTCGGGGCAAGAGACCCAGTACTTC
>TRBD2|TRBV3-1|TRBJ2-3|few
CASSQDLLLLADPRAYTQYF
TGTGCCAGCAGCCAAGATCTCCTTTTGCTAGCGGACCCGCGGGCCTATACGCAGTATTTT
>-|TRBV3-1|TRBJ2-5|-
CASSQTGQETQYF
TGTGCCAGCAGCCAAACTGGACAAGAGACCCAGTACTTC
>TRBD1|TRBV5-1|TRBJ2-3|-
CASSLYGTEGTDTQYF
TGCGCCAGCAGCTTGTACGGGACAGAGGGCACAGATACGCAGTATTTT
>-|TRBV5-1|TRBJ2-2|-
CASSRGRESNTGELFF
TGCGCCAGCAGCCGGGGGCGGGAATCGAACACCGGGGAGCTGTTTTTT
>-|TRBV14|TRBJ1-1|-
CASSSSGPEAFF
TGTGCCAGCAGCTCGTCGGGCCCTGAAGCTTTCTTT
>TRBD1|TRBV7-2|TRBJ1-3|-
CASRDRVGNTIYF
TGTGCCAGCAGGGACAGGGTTGGAAACACCATATATTTT
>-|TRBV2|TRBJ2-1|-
CASNTGIGLNEQFF
TGTGCCAGCAATACCGGCATAGGTTTAAATGAGCAGTTCTTC
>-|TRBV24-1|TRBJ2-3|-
CATSGPGADTQYF
TGTGCCACCAGTGGCCCGGGGGCAGATACGCAGTATTTT
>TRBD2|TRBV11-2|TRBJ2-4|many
CASSFDPGRALAKNIQYF
TGTGCCAGCAGCTTTGATCCCGGGAGGGCCTTAGCCAAAAACATTCAGTACTTC
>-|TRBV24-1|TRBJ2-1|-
CATSDPGTGHNEQFF
TGTGCCACCAGTGATCCCGGGACTGGCCACAATGAGCAGTTCTTC
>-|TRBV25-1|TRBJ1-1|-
CASSPTEAPNTEAFF
TGTGCCAGCAGTCCAACCGAGGCACCGAACACTGAAGCTTTCTTT
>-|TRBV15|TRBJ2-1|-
CATSRDMSFYEQFF
TGTGCCACCAGCAGAGATATGAGTTTCTATGAGCAGTTCTTC
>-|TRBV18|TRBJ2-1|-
CASSPPAGASYNEQFF
TGTGCCAGCTCACCACCGGCCGGGGCCTCCTACAATGAGCAGTTCTTC
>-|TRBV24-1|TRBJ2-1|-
CATSDSDAGSYNEQFF
TGTGCCACCAGTGATAGTGACGCGGGGTCTTACAATGAGCAGTTCTTC
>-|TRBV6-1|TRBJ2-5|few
CASRLTLRADQETQYF
TGTGCCAGCAGGCTAACCCTCCGTGCTGACCAAGAGACCCAGTACTTC
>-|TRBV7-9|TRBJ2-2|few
CASSDPLDGSAGELFF
TGTGCCAGCAGCGACCCCTTAGACGGGAGTGCCGGGGAGCTGTTTTTT
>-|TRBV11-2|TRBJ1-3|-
CASSSLYRDGNTIYF
TGTGCCAGCAGCTCTCTCTACAGGGATGGAAACACCATATATTTT
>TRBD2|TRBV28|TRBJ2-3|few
CASTAIRWRESSTDTQYF
TGTGCCAGCACCGCGATCAGGTGGCGGGAGTCCTCCACAGATACGCAGTATTTT
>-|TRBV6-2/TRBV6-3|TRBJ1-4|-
CASSSTIGTSNEKLFF
TGTGCCAGCAGTTCCACCATCGGGACCAGTAATGAAAAACTGTTTTTT
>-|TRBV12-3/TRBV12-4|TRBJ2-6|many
CASSFQHSGANVLTF
TGTGCCAGCAGTTTTCAACACTCTGGGGCCAACGTCCTGACTTTC
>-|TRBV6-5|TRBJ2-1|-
CASSLQLSSYNEQFF
TGTGCCAGCAGTCTACAGCTATCCTCCTACAATGAGCAGTTCTTC
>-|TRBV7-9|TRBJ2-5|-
CASSPRAAQETQYF
TGTGCCAGCAGCCCCCGGGCCGCCCAAGAGACCCAGTACTTC
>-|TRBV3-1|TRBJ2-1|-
CASSHSGTPTLF
TGTGCCAGCAGCCACTCCGGGACTCCTACACTCTTC
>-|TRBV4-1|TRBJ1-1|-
CASSQTSGGSVHTEAFF
TGCGCCAGCAGCCAAACAAGTGGGGGCTCGGTCCACACTGAAGCTTTCTTT
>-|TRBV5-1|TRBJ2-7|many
CASSLEDGNYEQYF
TGCGCCAGCAGCTTGGAGGACGGAAACTACGAGCAGTACTTC
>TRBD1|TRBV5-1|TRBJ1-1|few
CASSLEWSTGRAFF
TGCGCCAGCAGCTTGGAGTGGTCGACAGGGAGAGCTTTCTTT
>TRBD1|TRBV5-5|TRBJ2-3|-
CASSFLLDRAGPDTQYF
TGTGCCAGCAGCTTTTTACTCGACAGGGCTGGCCCAGATACGCAGTATTTT
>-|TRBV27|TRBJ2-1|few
CASSITRSYNEQFF
TGTGCCAGCAGTATCACACGGTCCTACAATGAGCAGTTCTTC
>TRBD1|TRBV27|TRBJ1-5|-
CASRRQGPSNQPQHF
TGTGCCAGCAGGAGACAGGGCCCTAGCAATCAGCCCCAGCATTTT
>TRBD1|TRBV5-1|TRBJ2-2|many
CASSPRDRPLNTGELFF
TGCGCCAGCAGCCCCAGGGACAGGCCGCTGAACACCGGGGAGCTGTTTTTT